The 9 T cell receptor beta chains below were found in one sample sequenced in a study of blood T cells in healthy people across ages. A J-beta primer mix and a sample-barcoded 5' primer were used in a second PCR of about 7 to 12 cycles. TCRdb redid the calling of the 5' RACE reads with MiXCR, one entry per CDR3 protein. The table has fewer than 800,000 distinct CDR3 sequences, roughly 32% seen once. The source material was blood. These receptors originate from a woman older than 75 in good health.

This clonotype was found a few times. The chain recombines TRBV20-1 with TRBJ1-4; a possible D gene is TRBD1 (5 bases). The germline V gene has CDR1 DFQATT and CDR2 SNEGSKA (reference sequence). The CDR3 loop spans 15 amino acids. Trimming left V 0 bases short and J 12 bases short, with 20 bases between. DNA for the CDR3: TGCAGTGCTAGAGATCCTACCCCGGGTGGGGCCGAACTGTTTTTT. It codes for CSARDPTPGGAELFF.

This clonotype was picked up many times. The genes are TRBV5-1 and TRBJ2-6; 11 nucleotides align to TRBD1. V lost 3 bases and J lost 3; bases outside the gene matches: 11. The CDR3 contains 19 residues. From germline, CDR1 is SGHRS and CDR2 YFSETQ. The CDR3 DNA reads as TGCGCCAGCAGCTGGAAGACGGACAGGGGGCCAGGTGGGGCCAACGTCCTGACTTTC. This translates into CASSWKTDRGPGGANVLTF. The whole variable domain, remainder taken from reference TRBV5-1 and TRBJ2-6, is KAGVTQTPRYLIKTRGQQVTLSCSPISGHRSVSWYQQTPGQGLQFLFEYFSETQRNKGNFPGRFSGRQFSNSRSEMNVSTLELGDSALYLCASSWKTDRGPGGANVLTFGAGSRLTVL.

There are a few counts of this clonotype. One end of the junction does not line up with germline, which may come from a read error. The V call is TRBV4-3, the J call TRBJ1-4, with D uncertain. Germline V lookup: CDR1 LGHNA, CDR2 YSLEER. The CDR3 runs 15 residues. The CDR3 bases are TGCGCCAGCAGCCAAGGTGGCAGCCAGAATGAAAAACGGTTTTTT. It is translated as CASSQGGSQNEKRFF.

The chain is built from TRBV6-1 and TRBJ1-1; a possible D gene is TRBD1 (6 bases). The ends were cut back, 6 bases at V and 2 bases at J, with 13 bases in the middle. The CDR3 has 14 amino acids. CDR1 and CDR2 (germline): MNHNS, SASEGT. Here the CDR3 reads CASSAGQTNTEAFF. The DNA for the CDR3 is TGTGCCAGCAGCGCCGGACAGACCAACACTGAAGCTTTCTTT.

As regards this clonotype: Since a much larger clone is just one base distant, this may be a read error. CDR3 region: CASSSPDRKLNYEQYF. CDR3 in DNA: TGTGCCAGCAGCTCCCCCGACAGAAAGCTAAACTACGAGCAGTACTTC. V gene TRBV28 combines with J gene TRBJ2-7; D is perhaps TRBD1 (5 bases). The CDR3 loop spans 16 amino acids. V dropped 6 bases and J dropped 3 bases, with 21 bases sitting between them. Germline assignment: CDR1 MDHEN and CDR2 SYDVKM.

This clonotype was seen a few times. V usage is TRBV30 and J usage is TRBJ1-5; D not certain. The ends were cut back, 2 bases at V and 1 base at J, with 9 bases in the middle. Germline values: CDR1 GTSNPN, CDR2 SVGIG (reference sequence). This CDR3 is 14 amino acids long. The CDR3 spells CAWSSGISNQPQHF. DNA for the CDR3: TGTGCCTGGAGTAGTGGGATAAGCAATCAGCCCCAGCATTTT.

This clonotype came up many times. The J gene is TRBJ2-5, the V gene TRBV6-2 or TRBV6-3, with D perhaps TRBD1 or TRBD2 (6 bases each). Germline values: CDR1 MNHEY, CDR2 SVGEGT. CDR3 length equals 14 residues. The ends were cut back, 5 bases at V and 4 bases at J, with 14 bases in the middle. The CDR3 sequence: CASSITGARETQYF. The CDR3 DNA is TGTGCCAGCAGTATTACGGGGGCGCGAGAGACCCAGTACTTC.

This clonotype was counted at least ten times. The gene calls are TRBV20-1 and TRBJ2-3, with 9 bases fitting TRBD2. Losses at the gene ends were 6 bases for V and 4 bases for J; bases not matched to a gene: 11. CDR1 is DFQATT and CDR2 is SNEGSKA in the germline V gene (reference sequence). CDR3 length: 15 amino acids. The CDR3 loop is CSADPAGGGSDTQYF. DNA for the CDR3: TGCAGTGCAGATCCAGCGGGGGGAGGGTCAGATACGCAGTATTTT.

This clonotype showed up many times. The chain combines TRBV30 with TRBJ2-3; D possibly corresponds to TRBD1 (8 bases). The germline gives CDR1 GTSNPN, CDR2 SVGIG (reference sequence). V was clipped by 7 bases and J by 3 bases, with 14 bases between them. CDR3 length: 13 residues. The CDR3 coding sequence is TGTGCCTCGAAACAGGGGGGGACAGATACGCAGTATTTT. Amino acids: CASKQGGTDTQYF.